These 16 T cell receptor beta chains originate from one sample sequenced in a study of blood T cell repertoires in COVID-19. Only in-frame clones appear in the TCRdb table, and some are missing; sequencing was by immunoSEQ multiplex PCR. The data hold approximately 210,000 clones, with around four fifths observed a single time. Specimen: peripheral blood. These receptors were taken from a woman over 75 with COVID-19, enrolled during active disease.

The chain uses TRBV7-9 and TRBJ1-2, with D perhaps matching TRBD1 (6 bases). Trimming left V 3 bases short and J 6 bases short, with 17 bases between. This CDR3 has 15 amino acids. Germline assignment: CDR1 SEHNR and CDR2 FQNEAQ (reference sequence). Here the CDR3 DNA reads TGTGCCAGCAGCTTCGCGCCGTTGACAGGCGATGGCTACACCTTC. Protein product: CASSFAPLTGDGYTF.

This clone has just one count. This chain joins TRBV3-1 (or the pseudogene TRBV3-2) and TRBJ2-3; TRBD2 agrees at 10 bases. The J segment lost 5 bases and the V segment lost 4 bases, leaving 12 bases of the junction unmatched. Looked up from germline, CDR1 is LGHDT and CDR2 is YNNKEL (reference sequence). The CDR3 runs to 17 residues. In DNA form, the CDR3 reads TGTGCCAGCAGCCTCAAGGGGTCTAGCGGGGGTAAAGATACGCAGTATTTT. This sequence encodes CASSLKGSSGGKDTQYF.

The J gene is TRBJ2-5, the V gene TRBV12-3 or TRBV12-4; 7 nucleotides match TRBD2. J lost 5 bases, V lost 4 bases, and 4 bases had no gene match. This CDR3 has 13 residues. The CDR3 sequence: CASSSLGGETQYF. In DNA, the CDR3 is TGTGCCAGCAGTTCCCTCGGGGGGGAGACCCAGTACTTC.

The chain employs TRBV6-2 or TRBV6-3 and TRBJ2-1, with D hard to call. Per the germline V gene, CDR1 is MNHEY and CDR2 is SVGEGT. The germline V and J ends were trimmed by 2 bases and 6 bases, with 5 bases remaining between them. CDR3 length: 12 amino acids. This CDR3 is CASSYGSNEQFF. The CDR3 coding sequence is TGTGCCAGCAGTTACGGTAGCAATGAGCAGTTCTTC.

V is TRBV6-4 and J is TRBJ2-2; D unresolved. The CDR3 is made up of 14 amino acids. Per the germline V gene, CDR1 is MRHNA and CDR2 is SNTAGT. Trimming took 0 bases from V and 1 from J, leaving 3 bases between them. The CDR3 DNA is TGTGCCAGCAGTGACTCGAGGAACACCGGGGAGCTGTTTTTT. Translation: CASSDSRNTGELFF.

A note on this clone: Germline is not matched at one junction end, which may reflect a read error. V is TRBV11-1 and J is TRBJ1-3; D gene uncertain. Germline assignment: CDR1 SGHAT and CDR2 FQDESV (reference sequence). There are 14 residues in the CDR3. The CDR3 sequence: CASSLTVTSGTTNF. CDR3 DNA: TGTGCCAGCAGCTTAACGGTAACGTCAGGTACGACAAATTTT.

This chain connects TRBV28 to TRBJ2-2; 8 nucleotides match TRBD1. The CDR3 extends over 17 amino acids. From germline, CDR1 is MDHEN and CDR2 SYDVKM. The junction had 10 bases not matched to a gene; V was cut back by 5 bases and J by 2 bases. The CDR3 nucleotides are TGTGCCAGCAGTCCGGGGAACAGGGGGACAAACACCGGGGAGCTGTTTTTT. This gives the protein CASSPGNRGTNTGELFF. Full variable domain (missing parts from reference TRBV28 and TRBJ2-2): DVKVTQSSRYLVKRTGEKVFLECVQDMDHENMFWYRQDPGLGLRLIYFSYDVKMKEKGDIPEGYSVSREKKERFSLILESASTNQTSMYLCASSPGNRGTNTGELFFGEGSRLTVL.

The CDR3 here is CASSPNRGYGYTF. In nucleotides, the CDR3 is TGCGCCAGCAGTCCTAACAGGGGTTATGGCTACACCTTC. The gene calls are TRBV10-1 and TRBJ1-2, with 7 bases matching TRBD1. CDR1 WNHNN and CDR2 SYGVQD come from the germline V gene (reference sequence). V was pared by 5 bases and J by 5 bases, with 5 bases of the junction left unmatched. This CDR3 region has 13 residues.

This rearrangement joins TRBV5-4 to TRBJ1-2; D is unclear. V was clipped by 4 bases and J by 2 bases, with 12 bases between them. Germline CDR1 reads SGHNT; CDR2 reads YYREEE (reference sequence). The CDR3 length is 14 residues. This CDR3 is CASSTGRGNYGYTF. The DNA of the CDR3 is TGTGCCAGCAGCACCGGACGGGGAAACTATGGCTACACCTTC. Full variable domain (rest looked up from reference TRBV5-4 and TRBJ1-2): ETGVTQSPTHLIKTRGQQVTLRCSSQSGHNTVSWYQQALGQGPQFIFQYYREEENGRGNFPPRFSGLQFPNYSSELNVNALELDDSALYLCASSTGRGNYGYTFGSGTRLTVV.

The rearrangement links TRBV3-1 (or the pseudogene TRBV3-2) to TRBJ1-1; 8 bases agree with TRBD1. This CDR3 is built from 16 residues. Germline CDR1 LGHDT, CDR2 YNNKEL (reference sequence). J lost 4 bases, V lost 5 bases, and 12 bases had no gene match. The CDR3 region has the DNA TGTGCCAGCAGCTTGCAGACAGGGGCGCGGCGCACTGAAGCTTTCTTT. It codes for CASSLQTGARRTEAFF.

The chain joins TRBV30 to TRBJ1-2; tentative D call: TRBD1 (6 bases). Germline V gene lookup returns CDR1 GTSNPN and CDR2 SVGIG (reference sequence). This CDR3 spans 13 amino acids. The V end was cut by 3 bases, the J end by 2 bases, with 10 bases between. This chain's CDR3 is CAWRQGTNYGYTF. The CDR3 DNA reads as TGTGCCTGGAGGCAGGGGACGAACTATGGCTACACCTTC.

The chain is built from TRBV5-1 and TRBJ1-2; a weak D match, TRBD1 (5 bases). The CDR3 length is 15 residues. CDR1 and CDR2 (germline): SGHRS, YFSETQ. V lost 10 bases, J lost 4 bases, and 23 bases lay in between. CDR3 sequence (DNA): TGCGCCCGCCGCTGGGCCGGGGGGGGTAGCTATGGCTACACCTTC. This sequence encodes CARRWAGGGSYGYTF.

Notes on this clone: This sample includes further DNA sequences coding for the same CDR3. The chain combines TRBV18 with TRBJ1-5, with TRBD1 identical over 7 bases. This CDR3 spans 15 amino acids. The V and J ends lost 4 bases and 3 bases, in that order; junction bases with no gene match: 6. In germline, CDR1 is KGHSH, CDR2 LQKENI. The CDR3 loop is CASSRTGDPNQPQHF. The CDR3, as DNA: TGTGCCAGCTCACGTACAGGGGATCCCAATCAGCCCCAGCATTTT.

V and J are TRBV28 and TRBJ2-5, with D possibly being TRBD2 (6 bases). This CDR3 comprises 16 residues. The germline V and J ends were trimmed by 7 bases and 5 bases, with 23 bases remaining between them. Germline values: CDR1 MDHEN, CDR2 SYDVKM. CDR3 residues: CASISSPQGAGETQYF. The CDR3 nucleotides are TGTGCCAGCATCTCCTCCCCTCAAGGGGCGGGGGAGACCCAGTACTTC.

J is TRBJ2-5 and V is TRBV2; no reliable D call. The CDR3 totals 13 residues. CDR1 and CDR2 from the germline V gene are SNHLY and FYNNEI. V lost 6 bases, J lost 0 bases, and 8 bases lay in between. Here the CDR3 DNA reads TGTGCCAGCAGGAGGTCGTACCAAGAGACCCAGTACTTC. This translates into CASRRSYQETQYF. The full variable domain, completed using reference TRBV2 and TRBJ2-5, is EPEVTQTPSHQVTQMGQEVILRCVPISNHLYFYWYRQILGQKVEFLVSFYNNEISEKSEIFDDQFSVERPDGSNFTLKIRSTKLEDSAMYFCASRRSYQETQYFGPGTRLLVL.

In this sample, this clone turned up once. The V and J genes are TRBV11-3 and TRBJ2-1; 9 bases match TRBD1. The germline V gene has CDR1 SGHNT and CDR2 YENEEA. The length of the CDR3 is 15 residues. The junction had 5 bases not matched to a gene; V was cut back by 4 bases and J by 4 bases. The CDR3 bases are TGTGCCAGCAGCTGGGGACAGGGCACATACAATGAGCAGTTCTTC. Residues: CASSWGQGTYNEQFF. Drawing the rest from reference TRBV11-3 and TRBJ2-1, the complete variable domain is EAGVVQSPRYKIIEKKQPVAFWCNPISGHNTLYWYLQNLGQGPELLIRYENEEAVDDSQLPKDRFSAERLKGVDSTLKIQPAELGDSAVYLCASSWGQGTYNEQFFGPGTRLTVL.